The 24 T cell receptor beta chains below all came from one sample that was sequenced in a study of T cell repertoires in ileal Crohn's disease. Noted time point: inflamed ileum from the surgical specimen. Some clones are missing from TCRdb's copy, which holds only in-frame ones; the method was immunoSEQ multiplex PCR. The sample shows over 15,000 clones, around 90% of them seen only once. Sequencing was carried out using ileal tissue. All receptors come from an adult with Crohn's disease.

J is TRBJ2-1 and V is TRBV12-5, with D uncertain. This CDR3 has 11 residues. Trimming stripped 9 bases from V and 9 bases from J, with 12 bases between. Germline CDR1 LGHNT, CDR2 FRNRAP. The CDR3: CASKGLSEQFF. The CDR3 DNA sequence: TGTGCTAGCAAGGGCCTCAGTGAGCAGTTCTTC. Drawing the rest from reference TRBV12-5 and TRBJ2-1, the complete variable domain is DARVTQTPRHKVTEMGQEVTMRCQPILGHNTVFWYRQTMMQGLELLAYFRNRAPLDDSGMPKDRFSAEMPDATLATLKIQPSEPRDSAVYFCASKGLSEQFFGPGTRLTVL.

The rearrangement joins TRBV6-5 to TRBJ1-1; D call uncertain. Trimming took 6 bases from V and 3 from J, leaving 11 bases between them. This CDR3 region has 13 residues. Looked up from germline, CDR1 is MNHEY and CDR2 is SVGAGI. The chain's CDR3 is CASREGWDTEAFF. DNA for the CDR3: TGTGCCAGCAGAGAAGGTTGGGACACTGAAGCTTTCTTT.

The chain couples TRBV9 to TRBJ1-6; D is unresolved. Germline V gene lookup returns CDR1 SGDLS and CDR2 YYNGEE. Trimming took off 4 bases at V and 13 bases at J, with 15 bases between the two ends. The CDR3 length is 13 residues. The CDR3 nucleotides are TGTGCCAGCAGCCACACGTTCGGGCGGCCCCTCCACTTT. It codes for CASSHTFGRPLHF.

The J gene is TRBJ2-1, the V gene TRBV29-1; D ambiguous. This CDR3 is built from 14 residues. Between the trimmed V and J ends, which lost 8 bases and 0 bases, there was a span of 14 bases. Germline V gives CDR1 SQVTM, CDR2 ANQGSEA. CDR3 protein: CSTRADSSYNEQFF. CDR3 coding DNA: TGCAGCACCCGGGCAGATAGCTCCTACAATGAGCAGTTCTTC.

The gene calls are TRBV11-1 and TRBJ2-7, with 8 bases matching TRBD1. Losses at the gene ends were 5 bases for V and 5 bases for J; bases not matched to a gene: 11. Germline V gene lookup returns CDR1 SGHAT and CDR2 FQDESV (reference sequence). The CDR3 has 15 amino acids. The CDR3 reads CASSQADREPNEQYF. In DNA, the CDR3 is TGTGCCAGCAGCCAGGCGGACAGGGAACCGAACGAGCAGTACTTC.

The V gene is TRBV2, the J gene TRBJ2-1; D tentatively fits TRBD1 or TRBD2 (5 bases each). V lost 3 bases, J lost 5 bases, and 8 bases lay in between. Germline V gene sequence: CDR1 SNHLY, CDR2 FYNNEI. The length of the CDR3 is 13 residues. CDR3 DNA sequence: TGTGCCAGCAGTGAGTGGGGGAACAATGAGCAGTTCTTC. It specifies CASSEWGNNEQFF.

J is TRBJ2-7 and V is TRBV7-9; TRBD2 aligns across 8 bases. Per the germline V gene, CDR1 is SEHNR and CDR2 is FQNEAQ (reference sequence). The V and J ends lost 5 bases and 4 bases, in that order; junction bases with no gene match: 13. The CDR3 is made up of 16 amino acids. The CDR3, as DNA: TGTGCCAGCAGCCCCGCGGGGGGTGTGGGGCATTACGAGCAGTACTTC. This encodes CASSPAGGVGHYEQYF.

CDR3 loop: CASSPDRDYGYTF. DNA for the CDR3: TGTGCCAGTAGTCCCGACAGGGATTATGGCTACACCTTC. This chain uses TRBV19 with TRBJ1-2, with 7 positions matching TRBD1. V lost 5 bases, J lost 5 bases, and 5 bases stayed unmatched. The germline V gene has CDR1 LNHDA and CDR2 SQIVND (reference sequence). This CDR3 is built from 13 residues.

The rearrangement links TRBV15 to TRBJ2-1, with D tentatively TRBD1 or TRBD2 (5 bases each). The V gene lost 0 bases and the J gene lost 14 bases, with 11 bases spanning the gap. The germline V gene encodes CDR1 LNHNV and CDR2 YYDKDF (reference sequence). The CDR3 contains 12 residues. CDR3 sequence: CATSRDWGWEFF. CDR3 DNA sequence: TGTGCCACCAGCAGAGACTGGGGGTGGGAGTTCTTC.

The gene calls are TRBV5-1 and TRBJ1-4, with a weak D call TRBD1 (6 bases). The CDR3 runs to 15 residues. The ends were cut back, 3 bases at V and 5 bases at J, with 14 bases in the middle. Germline V gene sequence: CDR1 SGHRS, CDR2 YFSETQ. Here the CDR3 reads CASSSRGFPNEKLFF. CDR3 coding DNA: TGCGCCAGCAGCTCCAGGGGATTTCCGAATGAAAAACTGTTTTTT.

The rearrangement uses TRBV18 and TRBJ1-1; 7 nucleotides align to TRBD1. Losses at the gene ends were 5 bases for V and 2 bases for J; bases not matched to a gene: 5. This CDR3 region has 14 residues. The V gene's germline CDR1 is KGHSH and CDR2 LQKENI. The CDR3 region is CASSAGTANTEAFF. In DNA form, the CDR3 reads TGTGCCAGCTCAGCCGGGACAGCAAACACTGAAGCTTTCTTT.

The V gene is TRBV11-3, the J gene TRBJ2-2, with D hard to call. V was cut by 0 bases and J by 5 bases, with 7 bases left in between. CDR1 is SGHNT, CDR2 YENEEA, per germline. CDR3 size: 14 residues. The CDR3 DNA is TGTGCCAGCAGCTTAGATGGACCTACCGGGGAGCTGTTTTTT. This translates into CASSLDGPTGELFF.

The chain is built from TRBV6-1 and TRBJ2-5; D remains ambiguous. The V end was cut by 4 bases, the J end by 6 bases, with 3 bases between. The germline V gene encodes CDR1 MNHNS and CDR2 SASEGT. The CDR3 contains 10 residues. The CDR3 sequence is CASSGKTQYF. As DNA, the CDR3 is TGTGCCAGCAGTGGCAAGACCCAGTACTTC.

The rearrangement joins TRBV6-1 to TRBJ2-5, with D perhaps matching TRBD2 (8 bases). The CDR3 contains 15 residues. Trimming pared 6 bases from V and 5 bases from J, leaving 19 bases between. Per germline, CDR1 MNHNS and CDR2 SASEGT. The CDR3, as DNA: TGTGCCAGCAGCTACCGACAGGGACTAGAGGAGACCCAGTACTTC. Residues: CASSYRQGLEETQYF.

CDR3: CASSRGRQETQYF. For the CDR3, the DNA is TGTGCCAGCAGCCGAGGCCGACAAGAGACCCAGTACTTC. The V gene is TRBV7-8, the J gene TRBJ2-5; D uncertain. The V gene lost 5 bases and the J gene lost 2 bases, with 9 bases spanning the gap. The CDR3 extends over 13 amino acids. Germline V lookup: CDR1 SGHVS, CDR2 FQNEAQ.

V gene TRBV6-1 combines with J gene TRBJ2-4; TRBD1 matches 11 bases. The germline V gene has CDR1 MNHNS and CDR2 SASEGT. V trimming: 8 bases; J trimming: 6 bases; junction bases outside the gene matches: 9. The CDR3 contains 15 residues. CDR3 region: CASVRPGTGGNIQYF. CDR3 nucleotide sequence: TGTGCCAGCGTAAGACCCGGGACAGGGGGAAACATTCAGTACTTC.

The chain couples TRBV6-5 to TRBJ2-3; possible D gene TRBD2, 6 bases. Germline values: CDR1 MNHEY, CDR2 SVGAGI. The V end lost 4 bases, the J end lost 2 bases, and 13 bases lay between the germline ends. This CDR3 region has 15 residues. CDR3 in amino acids: CASSWRGGLTDTQYF. The DNA for the CDR3 is TGTGCCAGCAGTTGGAGGGGCGGCCTCACAGATACGCAGTATTTT.

The chain is built from TRBV29-1 and TRBJ2-1; D call uncertain. This CDR3 is built from 12 residues. The germline gives CDR1 SQVTM, CDR2 ANQGSEA. Trimming shortened V by 4 bases and J by 5 bases, and 9 bases separated the two germline ends. The CDR3 loop reads CSVGATDNEQFF. Written as DNA, the CDR3 is TGCAGCGTTGGGGCGACCGACAATGAGCAGTTCTTC.

As DNA, the CDR3 is TGTGCCATCAGTGATAAGAGCGGGGGGGCCGAGACCCAGTACTTC. Its translation: CAISDKSGGAETQYF. J is TRBJ2-5 and V is TRBV10-3; 10 bases are a match to TRBD2. The CDR3 spans 15 residues. Looked up from germline, CDR1 is ENHRY and CDR2 is SYGVKD. The J segment lost 5 bases and the V segment lost 3 bases, leaving 6 bases of the junction unmatched.

The genes are TRBV5-1 and TRBJ1-2; tentative D call: TRBD1 (5 bases). Trimming shortened V by 2 bases and J by 8 bases, and 16 bases separated the two germline ends. CDR1 is SGHRS, CDR2 YFSETQ, per germline. The CDR3 runs 14 residues. The CDR3 reads CASSFGREGFGYTF. DNA for the CDR3: TGCGCCAGCAGCTTCGGCAGGGAAGGTTTCGGCTACACCTTC. The whole variable domain, filled in from reference TRBV5-1 and TRBJ1-2, reads KAGVTQTPRYLIKTRGQQVTLSCSPISGHRSVSWYQQTPGQGLQFLFEYFSETQRNKGNFPGRFSGRQFSNSRSEMNVSTLELGDSALYLCASSFGREGFGYTFGSGTRLTVV.

The genes are TRBV18 and TRBJ1-2; D unclear. CDR1 is KGHSH and CDR2 is LQKENI in the germline V gene. The CDR3 totals 13 residues. Between the trimmed V and J ends, which lost 3 bases and 4 bases, there was a span of 9 bases. The CDR3 sequence is CASSPGLIYGYTF. CDR3 DNA sequence: TGTGCCAGCTCACCGGGCCTGATCTATGGCTACACCTTC.

In nucleotides, the CDR3 is TGTGCCAGCAGTGAAACGTCGGGGGGGAGGACAGATACGCAGTATTTT. It is translated as CASSETSGGRTDTQYF. J is TRBJ2-3 and V is TRBV6-4, with 8 bases aligning to TRBD2. The CDR3 covers 16 residues. Germline lookup yields CDR1 MRHNA and CDR2 SNTAGT. J lost 3 bases, V lost 3 bases, and 8 bases had no gene match.

This chain connects TRBV29-1 to TRBJ2-3; D gene unclear. The CDR3 contains 14 residues. In germline, CDR1 is SQVTM, CDR2 ANQGSEA. V lost 4 bases and J 6 bases, leaving 17 bases between the germline ends. In DNA form, the CDR3 reads TGCAGCGTTGGGCCGAACAGTGACTTGGATACGCAGTATTTT. It codes for CSVGPNSDLDTQYF.

The chain links TRBV2 to TRBJ2-7; the D gene is possibly TRBD1 (7 bases). V was shortened by 3 bases and J by 2 bases, with 14 bases between the two germline ends. Germline lookup yields CDR1 SNHLY and CDR2 FYNNEI. The CDR3 loop spans 15 amino acids. Written as DNA, the CDR3 is TGTGCCAGCAGTGACTTGCGGGACAGAACCTACGAGCAGTACTTC. The encoded protein is CASSDLRDRTYEQYF.